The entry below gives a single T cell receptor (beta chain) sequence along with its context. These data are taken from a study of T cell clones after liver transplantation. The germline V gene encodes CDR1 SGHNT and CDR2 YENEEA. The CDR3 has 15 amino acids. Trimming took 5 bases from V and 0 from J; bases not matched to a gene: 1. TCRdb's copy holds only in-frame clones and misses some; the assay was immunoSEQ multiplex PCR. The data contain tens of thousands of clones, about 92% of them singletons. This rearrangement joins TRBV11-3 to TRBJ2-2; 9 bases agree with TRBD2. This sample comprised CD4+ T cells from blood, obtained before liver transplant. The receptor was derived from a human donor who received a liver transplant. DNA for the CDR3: TGTGCCAGCAGCCTAGCGGGATCGAACACCGGGGAGCTGTTTTTT. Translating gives CASSLAGSNTGELFF.